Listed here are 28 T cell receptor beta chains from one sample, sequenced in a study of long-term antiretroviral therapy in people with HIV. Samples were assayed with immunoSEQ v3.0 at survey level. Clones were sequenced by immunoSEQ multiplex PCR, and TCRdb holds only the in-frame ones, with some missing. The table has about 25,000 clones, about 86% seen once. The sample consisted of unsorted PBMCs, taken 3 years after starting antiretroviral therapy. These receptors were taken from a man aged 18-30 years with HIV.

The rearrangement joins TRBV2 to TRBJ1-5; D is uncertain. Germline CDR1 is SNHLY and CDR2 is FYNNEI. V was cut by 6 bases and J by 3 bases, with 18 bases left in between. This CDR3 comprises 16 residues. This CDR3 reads CASRPPPAGFNQPQHF. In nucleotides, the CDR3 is TGTGCCAGCAGGCCCCCCCCAGCGGGGTTCAATCAGCCCCAGCATTTT.

Here the CDR3 DNA reads TGCGCCAGCAGGACAGGGGTGAACACTGAAGCTTTCTTT. Translating gives CASRTGVNTEAFF. The chain employs TRBV5-1 and TRBJ1-1; 8 bases line up with TRBD1. The CDR3 runs to 13 residues. J gave up 0 bases and V 5 bases, and 0 bases lay outside the gene matches. Germline V gene lookup returns CDR1 SGHRS and CDR2 YFSETQ.

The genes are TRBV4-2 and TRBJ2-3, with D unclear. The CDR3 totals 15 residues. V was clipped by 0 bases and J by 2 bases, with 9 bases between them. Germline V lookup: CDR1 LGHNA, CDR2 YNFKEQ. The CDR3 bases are TGTGCCAGCAGCCAAGACCGGGCCTTCACAGATACGCAGTATTTT. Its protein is CASSQDRAFTDTQYF.

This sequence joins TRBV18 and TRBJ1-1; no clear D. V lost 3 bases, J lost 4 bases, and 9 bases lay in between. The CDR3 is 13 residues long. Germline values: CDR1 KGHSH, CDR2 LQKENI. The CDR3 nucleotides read TGTGCCAGCTCACCCCTCCCGGGCACTGAAGCTTTCTTT. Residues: CASSPLPGTEAFF. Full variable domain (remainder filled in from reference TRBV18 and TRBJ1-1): NAGVMQNPRHLVRRRGQEARLRCSPMKGHSHVYWYRQLPEEGLKFMVYLQKENIIDESGMPKERFSAEFPKEGPSILRIQQVVRGDSAAYFCASSPLPGTEAFFGQGTRLTVV.

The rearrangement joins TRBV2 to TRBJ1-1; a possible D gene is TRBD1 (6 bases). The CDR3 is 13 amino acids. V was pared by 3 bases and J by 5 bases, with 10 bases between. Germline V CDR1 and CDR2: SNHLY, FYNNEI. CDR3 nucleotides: TGTGCCAGCAGTGACAGGGGAAGAACTGAAGCTTTCTTT. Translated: CASSDRGRTEAFF.

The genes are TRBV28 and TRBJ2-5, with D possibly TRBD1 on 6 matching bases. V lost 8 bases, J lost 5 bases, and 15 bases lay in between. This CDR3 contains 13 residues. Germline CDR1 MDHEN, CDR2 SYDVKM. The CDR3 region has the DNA TGTGCCAGCTCGGACGGGACAATCGAGACCCAGTACTTC. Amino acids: CASSDGTIETQYF.

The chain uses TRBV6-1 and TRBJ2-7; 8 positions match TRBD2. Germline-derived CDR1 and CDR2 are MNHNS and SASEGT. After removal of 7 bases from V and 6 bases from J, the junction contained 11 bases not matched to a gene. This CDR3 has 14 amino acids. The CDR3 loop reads CASKYGRAGGEQYV. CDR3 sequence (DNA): TGTGCCAGCAAATACGGGAGGGCGGGTGGCGAGCAGTACGTC.

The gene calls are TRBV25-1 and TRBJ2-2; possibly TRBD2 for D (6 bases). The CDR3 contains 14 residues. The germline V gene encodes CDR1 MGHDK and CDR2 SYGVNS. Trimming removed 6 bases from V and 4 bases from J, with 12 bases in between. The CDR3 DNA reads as TGTGCCAGCAGGCGGGATGCCGTCACCGGGGAGCTGTTTTTT. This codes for CASRRDAVTGELFF.

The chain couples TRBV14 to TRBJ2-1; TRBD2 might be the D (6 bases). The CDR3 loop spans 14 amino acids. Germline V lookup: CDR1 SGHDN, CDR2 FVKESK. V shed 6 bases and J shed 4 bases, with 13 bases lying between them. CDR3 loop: CASSPRGIYNEQFF. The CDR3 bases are TGTGCCAGCAGTCCACGGGGGATATACAATGAGCAGTTCTTC.

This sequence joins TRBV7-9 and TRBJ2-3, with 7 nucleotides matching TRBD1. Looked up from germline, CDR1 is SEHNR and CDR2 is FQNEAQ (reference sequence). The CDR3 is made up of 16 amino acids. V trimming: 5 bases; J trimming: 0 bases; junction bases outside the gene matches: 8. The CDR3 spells CASSPPTGASTDTQYF. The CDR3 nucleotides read TGTGCCAGCAGCCCACCCACAGGGGCTAGCACAGATACGCAGTATTTT.

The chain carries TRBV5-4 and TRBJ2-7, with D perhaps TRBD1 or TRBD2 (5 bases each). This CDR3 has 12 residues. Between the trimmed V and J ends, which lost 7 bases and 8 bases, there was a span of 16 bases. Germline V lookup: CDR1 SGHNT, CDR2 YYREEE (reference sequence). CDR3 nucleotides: TGTGCCAGCTCCGGGACGTACCAAAAGCAGTACTTC. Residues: CASSGTYQKQYF.

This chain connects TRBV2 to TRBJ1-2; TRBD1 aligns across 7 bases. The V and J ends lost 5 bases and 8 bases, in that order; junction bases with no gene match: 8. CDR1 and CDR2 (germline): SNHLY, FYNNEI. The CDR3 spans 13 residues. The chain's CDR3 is CASSYVGGRGYTF. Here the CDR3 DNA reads TGTGCCAGCAGTTACGTAGGGGGCCGAGGCTACACCTTC.

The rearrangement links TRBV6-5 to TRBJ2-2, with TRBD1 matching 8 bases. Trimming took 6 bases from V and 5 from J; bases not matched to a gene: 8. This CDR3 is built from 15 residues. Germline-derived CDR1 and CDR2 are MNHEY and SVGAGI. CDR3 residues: CASSPTGDWTGELFF. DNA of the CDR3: TGTGCCAGCAGCCCGACAGGGGATTGGACCGGGGAGCTGTTTTTT.

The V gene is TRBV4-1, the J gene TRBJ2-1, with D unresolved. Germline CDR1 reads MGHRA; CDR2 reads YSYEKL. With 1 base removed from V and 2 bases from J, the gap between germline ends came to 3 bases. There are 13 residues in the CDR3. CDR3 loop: CASSQAPYNEQFF. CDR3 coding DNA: TGCGCCAGCAGCCAAGCTCCCTACAATGAGCAGTTCTTC.

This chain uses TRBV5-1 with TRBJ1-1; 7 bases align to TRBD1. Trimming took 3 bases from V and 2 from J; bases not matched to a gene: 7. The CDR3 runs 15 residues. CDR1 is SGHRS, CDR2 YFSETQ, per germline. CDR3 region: CASSSTGEPNTEAFF. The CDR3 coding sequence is TGCGCCAGCAGCTCCACAGGGGAACCTAACACTGAAGCTTTCTTT. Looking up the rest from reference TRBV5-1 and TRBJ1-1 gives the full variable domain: KAGVTQTPRYLIKTRGQQVTLSCSPISGHRSVSWYQQTPGQGLQFLFEYFSETQRNKGNFPGRFSGRQFSNSRSEMNVSTLELGDSALYLCASSSTGEPNTEAFFGQGTRLTVV.

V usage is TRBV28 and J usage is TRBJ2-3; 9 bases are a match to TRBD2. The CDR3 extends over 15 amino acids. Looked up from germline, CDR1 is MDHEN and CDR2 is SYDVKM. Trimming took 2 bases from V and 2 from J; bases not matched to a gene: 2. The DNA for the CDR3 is TGTGCCAGCAGTTTAGGCGGGGGGGCCACAGATACGCAGTATTTT. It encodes CASSLGGGATDTQYF.

The CDR3 is CASSIGLAGGTDTQYF. The CDR3 DNA reads TGTGCCAGTAGTATAGGGCTAGCGGGGGGCACAGATACGCAGTATTTT. This chain connects TRBV19 to TRBJ2-3, with 10 positions matching TRBD2. V shed 1 base and J 1 base; nucleotides not matched to a gene: 2. Germline CDR1 reads LNHDA; CDR2 reads SQIVND (reference sequence). The CDR3 is made up of 16 amino acids.

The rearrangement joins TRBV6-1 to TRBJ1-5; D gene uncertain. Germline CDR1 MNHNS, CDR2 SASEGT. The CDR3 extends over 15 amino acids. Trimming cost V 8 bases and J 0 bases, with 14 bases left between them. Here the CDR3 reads CASGVNAYSNQPQHF. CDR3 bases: TGTGCCAGCGGTGTCAACGCTTATAGCAATCAGCCCCAGCATTTT.

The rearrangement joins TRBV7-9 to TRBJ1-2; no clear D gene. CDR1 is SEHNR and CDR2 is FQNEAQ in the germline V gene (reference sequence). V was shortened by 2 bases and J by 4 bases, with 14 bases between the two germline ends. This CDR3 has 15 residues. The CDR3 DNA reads TGTGCCAGCAGCTTAACTCCCCGGCCAGCCTATGGCTACACCTTC. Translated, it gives CASSLTPRPAYGYTF. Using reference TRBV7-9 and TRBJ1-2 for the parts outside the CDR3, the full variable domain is DTGVSQNPRHKITKRGQNVTFRCDPISEHNRLYWYRQTLGQGPEFLTYFQNEAQLEKSRLLSDRFSAERPKGSFSTLEIQRTEQGDSAMYLCASSLTPRPAYGYTFGSGTRLTVV.

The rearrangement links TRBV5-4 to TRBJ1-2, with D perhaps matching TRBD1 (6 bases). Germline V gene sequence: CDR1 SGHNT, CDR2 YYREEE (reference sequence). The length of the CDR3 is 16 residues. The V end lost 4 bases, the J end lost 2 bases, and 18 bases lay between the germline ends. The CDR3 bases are TGTGCCAGCAGCGGGAGGGGTGGCAGGGGAAACTATGGCTACACCTTC. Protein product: CASSGRGGRGNYGYTF.

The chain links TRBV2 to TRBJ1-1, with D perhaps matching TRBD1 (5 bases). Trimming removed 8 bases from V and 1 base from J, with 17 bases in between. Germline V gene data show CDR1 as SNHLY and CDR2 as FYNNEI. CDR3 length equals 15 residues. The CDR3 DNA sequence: TGTGCCAGCGACAGTTTGGCGGGCGCGAACACTGAAGCTTTCTTT. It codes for CASDSLAGANTEAFF. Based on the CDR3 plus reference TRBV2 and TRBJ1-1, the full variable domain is EPEVTQTPSHQVTQMGQEVILRCVPISNHLYFYWYRQILGQKVEFLVSFYNNEISEKSEIFDDQFSVERPDGSNFTLKIRSTKLEDSAMYFCASDSLAGANTEAFFGQGTRLTVV.

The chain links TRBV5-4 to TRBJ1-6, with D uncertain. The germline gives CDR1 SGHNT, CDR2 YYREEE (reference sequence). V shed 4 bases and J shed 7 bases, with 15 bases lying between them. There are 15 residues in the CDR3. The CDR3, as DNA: TGTGCCAGCAGCGCCCCAGACGAGGGCAATTCACCCCTCCACTTT. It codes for CASSAPDEGNSPLHF.

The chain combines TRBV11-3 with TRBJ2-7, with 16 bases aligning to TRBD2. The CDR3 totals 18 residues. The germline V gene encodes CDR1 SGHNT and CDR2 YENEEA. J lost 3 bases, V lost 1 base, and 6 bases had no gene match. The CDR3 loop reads CASSLAGTSGGAGYEQYV. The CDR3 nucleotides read TGTGCCAGCAGCTTAGCTGGGACTAGCGGGGGGGCCGGCTACGAGCAGTACGTC.

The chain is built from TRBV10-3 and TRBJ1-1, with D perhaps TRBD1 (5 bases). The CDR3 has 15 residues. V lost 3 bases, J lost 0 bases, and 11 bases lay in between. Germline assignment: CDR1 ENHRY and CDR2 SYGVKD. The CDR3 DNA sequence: TGTGCCATCAGTGAAAGGGAGGGGATGAACACTGAAGCTTTCTTT. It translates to CAISEREGMNTEAFF.

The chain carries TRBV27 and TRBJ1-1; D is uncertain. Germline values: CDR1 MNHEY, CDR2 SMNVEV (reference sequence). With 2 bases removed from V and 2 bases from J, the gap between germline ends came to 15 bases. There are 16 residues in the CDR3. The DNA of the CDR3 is TGTGCCAGCAGTTTAAACGTCCAGGTCTTTAACACTGAAGCTTTCTTT. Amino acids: CASSLNVQVFNTEAFF.

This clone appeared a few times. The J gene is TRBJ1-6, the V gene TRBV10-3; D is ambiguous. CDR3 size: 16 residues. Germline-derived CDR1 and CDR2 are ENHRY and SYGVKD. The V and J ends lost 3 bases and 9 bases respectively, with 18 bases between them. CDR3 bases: TGTGCCATCAGTGACACACCAGCTTCTTCGGGTTCACCCCTCCACTTT. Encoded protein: CAISDTPASSGSPLHF.

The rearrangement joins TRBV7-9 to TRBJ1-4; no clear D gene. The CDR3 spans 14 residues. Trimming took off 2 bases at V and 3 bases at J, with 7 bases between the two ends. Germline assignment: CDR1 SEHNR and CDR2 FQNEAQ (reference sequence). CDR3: CASSLPRPNEKLFF. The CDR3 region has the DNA TGTGCCAGCAGCTTACCCCGTCCTAATGAAAAACTGTTTTTT.

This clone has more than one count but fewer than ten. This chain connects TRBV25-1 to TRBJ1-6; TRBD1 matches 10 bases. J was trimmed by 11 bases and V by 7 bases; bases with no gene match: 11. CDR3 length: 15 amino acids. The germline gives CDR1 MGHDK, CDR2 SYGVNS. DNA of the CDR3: TGTGCCAGCACCGCCTCCGGGACAGGGGTCGCACCCCTCCACTTT. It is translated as CASTASGTGVAPLHF.